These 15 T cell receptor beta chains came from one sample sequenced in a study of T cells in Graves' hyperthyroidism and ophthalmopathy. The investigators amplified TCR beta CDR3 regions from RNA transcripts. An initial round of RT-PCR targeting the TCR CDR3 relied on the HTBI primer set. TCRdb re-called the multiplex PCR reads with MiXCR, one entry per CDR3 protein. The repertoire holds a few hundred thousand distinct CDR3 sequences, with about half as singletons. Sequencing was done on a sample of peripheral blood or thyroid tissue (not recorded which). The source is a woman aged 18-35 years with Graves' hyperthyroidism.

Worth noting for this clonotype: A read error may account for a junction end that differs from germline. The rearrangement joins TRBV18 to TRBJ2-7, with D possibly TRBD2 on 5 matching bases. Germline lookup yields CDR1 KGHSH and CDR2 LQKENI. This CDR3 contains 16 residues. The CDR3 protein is CASSPPNGNTHYELYF. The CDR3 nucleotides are TGTGCCAGCTCACCACCTAACGGGAACACCCATTACGAGCTGTACTTC.

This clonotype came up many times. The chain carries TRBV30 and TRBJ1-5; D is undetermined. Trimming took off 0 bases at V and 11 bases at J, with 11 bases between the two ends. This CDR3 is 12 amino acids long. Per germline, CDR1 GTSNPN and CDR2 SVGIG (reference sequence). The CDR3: CAWSVSGLAQHF. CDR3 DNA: TGTGCCTGGAGTGTATCCGGCTTGGCCCAGCATTTT.

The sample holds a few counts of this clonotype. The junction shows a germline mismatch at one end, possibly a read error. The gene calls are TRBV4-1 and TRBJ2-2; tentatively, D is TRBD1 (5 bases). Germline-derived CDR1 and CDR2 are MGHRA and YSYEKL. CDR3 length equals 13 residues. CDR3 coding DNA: TGTGCCAGCAGCCCGCAGGGAAACGGGGAGCTGTTTTTT. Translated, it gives CASSPQGNGELFF.

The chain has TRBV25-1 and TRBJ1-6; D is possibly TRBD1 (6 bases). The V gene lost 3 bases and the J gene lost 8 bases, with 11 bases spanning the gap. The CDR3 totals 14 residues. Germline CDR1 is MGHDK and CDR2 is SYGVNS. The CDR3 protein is CASSDRGRDSPLHF. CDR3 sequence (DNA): TGTGCCAGCAGTGACAGGGGTAGGGATTCACCCCTCCACTTT.

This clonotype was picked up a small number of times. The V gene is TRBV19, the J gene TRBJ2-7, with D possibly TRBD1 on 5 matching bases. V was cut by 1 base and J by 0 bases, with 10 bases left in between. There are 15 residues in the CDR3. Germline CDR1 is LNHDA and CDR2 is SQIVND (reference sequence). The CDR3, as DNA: TGTGCCAGTAGTATAGGCAAGGACAACTCCTACGAGCAGTACTTC. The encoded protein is CASSIGKDNSYEQYF. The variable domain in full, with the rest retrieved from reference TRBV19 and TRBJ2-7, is DGGITQSPKYLFRKEGQNVTLSCEQNLNHDAMYWYRQDPGQGLRLIYYSQIVNDFQKGDIAEGYSVSREKKESFPLTVTSAQKNPTAFYLCASSIGKDNSYEQYFGPGTRLTVT.

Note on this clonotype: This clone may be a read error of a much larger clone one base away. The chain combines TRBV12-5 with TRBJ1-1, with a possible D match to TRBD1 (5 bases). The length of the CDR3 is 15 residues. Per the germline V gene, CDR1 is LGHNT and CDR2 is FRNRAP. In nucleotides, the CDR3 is TGTGCTAGTGGCCACGGTTCGGGACCGAACACTGAAGCTCTCTTT. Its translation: CASGHGSGPNTEALF.

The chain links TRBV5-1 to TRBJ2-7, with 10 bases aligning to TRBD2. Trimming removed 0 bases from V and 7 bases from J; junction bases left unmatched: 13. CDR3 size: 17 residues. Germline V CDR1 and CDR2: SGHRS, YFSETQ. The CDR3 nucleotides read TGCGCCAGCAGCTTGGCCTCGGCTAGCGGGAGATCTAGAGAGCAGTACTTC. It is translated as CASSLASASGRSREQYF.

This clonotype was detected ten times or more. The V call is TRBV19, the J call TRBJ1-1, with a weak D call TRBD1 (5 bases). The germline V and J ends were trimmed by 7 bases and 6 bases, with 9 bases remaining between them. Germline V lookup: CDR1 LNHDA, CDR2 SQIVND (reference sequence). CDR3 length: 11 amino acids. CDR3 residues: CASTWGAEAFF. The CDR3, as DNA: TGTGCCAGTACCTGGGGCGCTGAAGCTTTCTTT. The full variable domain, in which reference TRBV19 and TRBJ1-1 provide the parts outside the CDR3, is DGGITQSPKYLFRKEGQNVTLSCEQNLNHDAMYWYRQDPGQGLRLIYYSQIVNDFQKGDIAEGYSVSREKKESFPLTVTSAQKNPTAFYLCASTWGAEAFFGQGTRLTVV.

CDR3 loop: CSVEGTGTLAYEHF. The DNA for the CDR3 is TGCAGCGTTGAGGGCACCGGGACGTTGGCCTACGAGCATTTT. This chain joins TRBV29-1 and TRBJ1-5, with a weak D call TRBD1 (5 bases). The CDR3 sequence is 14 residues long. The germline V gene has CDR1 SQVTM and CDR2 ANQGSEA. Trimming pared 3 bases from V and 14 bases from J, leaving 23 bases between.

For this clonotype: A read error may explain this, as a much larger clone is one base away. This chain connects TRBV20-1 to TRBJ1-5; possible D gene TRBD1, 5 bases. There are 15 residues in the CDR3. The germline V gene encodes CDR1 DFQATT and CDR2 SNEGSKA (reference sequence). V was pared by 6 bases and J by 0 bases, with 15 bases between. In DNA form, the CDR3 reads TGCAGTGCACTGATCAGGGAATATAGCAATCAGCCCCAGCATTTT. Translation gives CSALIREYSNQPQHF.

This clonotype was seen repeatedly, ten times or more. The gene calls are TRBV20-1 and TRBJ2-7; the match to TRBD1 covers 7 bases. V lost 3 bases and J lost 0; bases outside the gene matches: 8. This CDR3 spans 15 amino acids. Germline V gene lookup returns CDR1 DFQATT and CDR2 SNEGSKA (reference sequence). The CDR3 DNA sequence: TGCAGTGCTAGGGGATCTACAGGGGCCTCCTACGAGCAGTACTTC. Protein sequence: CSARGSTGASYEQYF.

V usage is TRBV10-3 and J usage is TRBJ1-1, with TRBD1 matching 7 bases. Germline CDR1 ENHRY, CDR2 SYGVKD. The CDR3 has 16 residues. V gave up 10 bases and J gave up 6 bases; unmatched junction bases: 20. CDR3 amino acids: CASSSRPPQGMSEAFF. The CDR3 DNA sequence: TGTGCCAGCAGCAGTCGACCCCCACAGGGGATGTCTGAAGCTTTCTTT.

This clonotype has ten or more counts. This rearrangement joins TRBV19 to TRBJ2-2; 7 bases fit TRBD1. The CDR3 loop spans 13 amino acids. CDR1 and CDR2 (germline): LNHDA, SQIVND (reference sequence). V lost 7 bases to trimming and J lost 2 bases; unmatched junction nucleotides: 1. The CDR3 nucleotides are TGTGCCAGTACAGGGGGAAACACCGGGGAGCTGTTTTTT. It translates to CASTGGNTGELFF.

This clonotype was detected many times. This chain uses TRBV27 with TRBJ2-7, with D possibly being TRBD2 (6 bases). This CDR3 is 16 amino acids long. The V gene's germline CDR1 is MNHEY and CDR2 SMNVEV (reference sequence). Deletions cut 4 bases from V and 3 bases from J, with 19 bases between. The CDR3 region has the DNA TGTGCCAGCAGTTACGTGACGGGACTCAATGACTACGAGCAGTACTTC. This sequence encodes CASSYVTGLNDYEQYF.

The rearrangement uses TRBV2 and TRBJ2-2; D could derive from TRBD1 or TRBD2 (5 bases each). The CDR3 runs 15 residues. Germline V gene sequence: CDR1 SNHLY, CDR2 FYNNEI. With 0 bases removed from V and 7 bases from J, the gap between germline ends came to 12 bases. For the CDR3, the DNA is TGTGCCAGCAGTGAAGCTGGCCGGGGCGGCGGGGAGCTGTTTTTT. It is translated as CASSEAGRGGGELFF. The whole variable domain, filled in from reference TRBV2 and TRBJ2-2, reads EPEVTQTPSHQVTQMGQEVILRCVPISNHLYFYWYRQILGQKVEFLVSFYNNEISEKSEIFDDQFSVERPDGSNFTLKIRSTKLEDSAMYFCASSEAGRGGGELFFGEGSRLTVL.